The 5 T cell receptor beta chains listed next were all sequenced from one sample in a study of cytomegalovirus exposure and HLA in healthy donors. Vbeta (60) and Jbeta (13) primers were used in the PCR. This table comes from immunoSEQ multiplex PCR, and its TCRdb copy is limited to in-frame clones, with some not included. Here the sample spans about 50,000 clones, approximately 77% being singletons. Material: PBMCs. The receptors shown here come from a woman aged 45-60 years in good health and CMV-seronegative.

The genes are TRBV7-2 and TRBJ2-5; 10 bases agree with TRBD2. V was clipped by 3 bases and J by 5 bases; unmatched bases: 9. Germline CDR1 reads SGHTA; CDR2 reads FQGNSA. The CDR3 has 16 residues. The CDR3 region has the DNA TGTGCCAGCAGCTTCTCAGGGAGCGGGGGGGCGGAGACCCAGTACTTC. The encoded protein is CASSFSGSGGAETQYF.

The CDR3 is CASSPGTPRSTGELFF. CDR3 in DNA: TGTGCCAGCAGTCCCGGGACACCCAGGAGCACCGGGGAGCTGTTTTTT. This sequence joins TRBV27 and TRBJ2-2, with D possibly matching TRBD1 (6 bases). Trimming cost V 5 bases and J 4 bases, with 17 bases left between them. The CDR3 extends over 16 amino acids. CDR1 is MNHEY and CDR2 is SMNVEV in the germline V gene (reference sequence).

The chain links TRBV27 to TRBJ2-7; tentative D call: TRBD1 (8 bases). Between the trimmed V and J ends, which lost 6 bases and 2 bases, there was a span of 11 bases. The CDR3 totals 13 residues. The germline V gene has CDR1 MNHEY and CDR2 SMNVEV (reference sequence). The CDR3 DNA reads as TGTGCCAGCAGAACAGGGGGGGCCTACGAGCAGTACTTC. Its protein product is CASRTGGAYEQYF.

V and J are TRBV27 and TRBJ2-1; D uncertain. CDR1 MNHEY and CDR2 SMNVEV come from the germline V gene (reference sequence). Trimming shortened V by 4 bases and J by 13 bases, and 23 bases separated the two germline ends. There are 15 residues in the CDR3. CDR3 loop: CASSSAAATTMKQFF. The CDR3 DNA sequence: TGTGCCAGCAGTTCGGCGGCAGCTACCACTATGAAACAGTTCTTC.

The V call is TRBV5-5, the J call TRBJ1-1; 11 bases are shared with TRBD1. This CDR3 is 15 amino acids long. Germline V CDR1 and CDR2: SGHKS, YYEKEE (reference sequence). The V and J ends lost 3 bases and 5 bases, in that order; junction bases with no gene match: 6. The CDR3 region is CASSYGTGGRTEAFF. For the CDR3, the DNA is TGTGCCAGCAGCTACGGGACAGGGGGGCGGACTGAAGCTTTCTTT.